This paragraph covers one TCR beta chain sequence. Its antigen target is currently unknown. No much larger clone is present one base from it, and per-base qualities are unavailable. The record originates from a study (dated by TCRdb to the mid-2010s). Notes on the research overall: The study set out to test whether tumor-infiltrating Tregs in breast cancer get recruited from blood Tregs or are instead converted in situ from other CD4+ T cell subsets. General findings and caveats noted by the study authors: Tumor memory CD4+ T cell TCR gene usage clustered with blood and lymph node memory CD4+ cells and lymph node naive CD4+ cells. The greatest overlap of tumor-infiltrating Treg TCR alpha and beta sequences was with tumor naive CD4+ T cells, followed next by blood naive CD4+ T cells. Validation in the larger cohort was restricted to a single TCR beta V-J rearrangement rather than whole repertoires.

Trimmed from V: 7 bases; trimmed from J: 5 bases; junction bases lacking a gene match: 7. Its CDR3 holds 14 amino acids, cysteine through phenylalanine. This entry keeps only the CDR3 DNA: 42 bases, framed from base 1. The germline V gene specifies SGHAT as CDR1 and FQNNGV as CDR2. To purify naive CD4+ T cells, the Miltenyi Naive CD4+ T Cell Isolation kit was used, and CD25 microbeads served to deplete Tregs. Tregs, naive and memory CD4+ T cells from tumor, blood and ipsilateral draining lymph nodes of five breast cancer patients underwent full-length TCR alpha and beta sequencing. Tumor tissue, along with lymph nodes from ipsilateral axillary dissection, was perfused with PBS, minced, and then digested using collagenase I and hyaluronidase. Ficoll density gradient centrifugation was used to isolate mononuclear cells from either lymph nodes or roughly 46 ml of peripheral blood. FACS confirmed that the sorted cell populations were more than 90% pure.

Full-length TCR variable regions were amplified by 5' RACE PCR with constant-region reverse primers, and semi-nested PCR with Nested Universal Primer A was subsequently performed. The ReliaPrep RNA Cell Miniprep System was used to extract total RNA, which was then reverse transcribed into 5'RACE-ready cDNA with the SMARTer RACE 5'/3' Kit. Multiplex adaptors were used to barcode the full-length TCR alpha and beta libraries, which were then sequenced on an Illumina MiSeq. The original pipeline was this. For each of nine subset-tissue groups, sequencing data from the five patients were pooled, and the groups were then compared using unsupervised clustering of TCR gene usage. The Morisita-Horn index was used to calculate repertoire similarity, with shared sequences weighted according to their contribution to each repertoire. TCRdb took the public reads, trimmed them with fastp at Q25, ran MiXCR for clone calling and kept in-frame beta chains. Each entry merges the rows of one CDR3 protein and shows their most common DNA and genes. The V and J calls, along with clone size, are taken from TCRdb and not from the paper's own processing. The sample has tens of thousands of distinct CDR3 sequences on record, approximately 25% of them singletons. The ten largest account for roughly 3.7% of the sample.

Sequencing was done on a sample of naive CD4+ T cells sorted from a lymph node. The cell subset or site label of this sample denotes: naive CD4+ T cells, CD4+CD45RA+CD25-. This receptor chain uses TRBV11-2 and TRBJ2-1; 8 nucleotides in the junction match TRBD2. This TCR was sampled from a female donor with breast cancer. Here is the DNA: TGTGCCAGCACGATTAGCGGGACTAACAATGAGCAGTTCTTC. This gives the protein CASTISGTNNEQFF.